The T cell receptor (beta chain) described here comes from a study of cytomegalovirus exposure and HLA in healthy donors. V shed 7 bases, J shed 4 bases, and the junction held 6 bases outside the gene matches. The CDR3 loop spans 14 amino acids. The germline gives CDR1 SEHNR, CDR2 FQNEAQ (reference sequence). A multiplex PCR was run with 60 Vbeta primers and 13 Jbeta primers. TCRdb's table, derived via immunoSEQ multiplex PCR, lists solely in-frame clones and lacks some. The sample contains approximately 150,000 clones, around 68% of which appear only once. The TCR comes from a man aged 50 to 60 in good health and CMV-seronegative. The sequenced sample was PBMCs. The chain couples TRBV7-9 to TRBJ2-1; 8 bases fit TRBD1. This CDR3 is CASTLGQGYNEQFF. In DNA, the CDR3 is TGTGCCAGCACACTTGGACAGGGTTACAATGAGCAGTTCTTC.